This TCR beta chain was sequenced in a study of CD8+CD57+ T cells in acquired aplastic anemia. On the study more broadly: Quantities of DNA derived from sorted CD4+ and CD8+ cells averaged approximately 3.5 ug. Approximately 10 million reads were obtained on average for healthy donor CD4+ cells. Findings of the study overall: Patients and controls shared 25 to 30 CD8+ CDR3 sequences. Statistical testing detected no significant gap in CD8+ Simpson's diversity between patients and controls.

About this clonotype itself: Its antigen remains unidentified.

Profiling that covered TCR beta VDJ and CDR3 relied on genomic DNA as its template. TCRdb itself ran the reads through MiXCR, one entry per CDR3 protein. The sample lists approximately 81,000 distinct CDR3 sequences, about half occurring once. Germline CDR1 is SGHAT and CDR2 is FQDESV (reference sequence). The CDR3 loop spans 16 amino acids. Deletions cut 2 bases from V and 5 bases from J, with 18 bases between. The TCR comes from a human donor in good health, serving as a control. The chain recombines TRBV11-1 with TRBJ1-2, with D unresolved. The sample was sorted CD4+, CD8+, or CD8+CD57+ T cells (not recorded which) from PBMCs. In nucleotides, the CDR3 is TGTGCCAGCAGCTTACTAGCGGCAGGTCGCGGGTATGGCTACACCTTC. Protein: CASSLLAAGRGYGYTF.